This is a list of T cell receptor beta chains from one sample in a study of radiation and T cells in renal cell carcinoma. Sequencing was performed with immunoSEQ multiplex PCR; in TCRdb, only in-frame clones are kept and a portion is missing. The data show under 150,000 clones, approximately 80% seen once. The sample consisted of blood, taken from a patient whose treatment included radiotherapy and nephrectomy. The receptors originated from a woman aged 55-69 years with renal cell carcinoma. Each CDR3 is given with its conserved first and last residue. The D gene is left open where the match is weak. Only part of the rows carry a size: once, few, many, or a class if the clone is expanded.

J gene | V gene | clone size | D gene | CDR3 DNA | CDR3 protein
TRBJ2-7 | TRBV7-9 | . | TRBD1 | TGTGCCAGCAGCTCCGCCCCGGGACAGGGCCTCCTGGAGCAGTACTTC | CASSSAPGQGLLEQYF
TRBJ1-6 | TRBV2 | . | . | TGTGCCAGCAGTGGAGGGCGCGATTCACCCCTCCACTTT | CASSGGRDSPLHF
TRBJ1-1 | TRBV4-3 | . | . | TGCGCCAGCAGCCAAGGACAGACTTTAGGGAACACTGAAGCTTTCTTT | CASSQGQTLGNTEAFF
TRBJ2-1 | TRBV10-3 | . | TRBD2 | TGTGCCATCAGTGAGTCTTTGGGAGGGGCTGGCTACAATGAGCAGTTCTTC | CAISESLGGAGYNEQFF
TRBJ1-5 | TRBV12-5 | . | . | TGTGCTAGTGGTTTGACAGGGATTGGCAATCAGCCCCAGCATTTT | CASGLTGIGNQPQHF
TRBJ2-2 | TRBV7-9 | . | . | TGTGCCAGCAGCTTAGGGAAGTCGGGGAATGAGGACGGGGAGCTGTTTTTT | CASSLGKSGNEDGELFF
TRBJ1-1 | TRBV9 | . | TRBD1 | TGTGCCAGCAGCGTAGCCGGGACAGGGATTATGAACACTGAGGCTTTCTTT | CASSVAGTGIMNTEAFF
TRBJ1-5 | TRBV30 | few | . | TGTGCCTGGAGTCCCACGAGGCCGTCATCCCAGCCCCAGCATTTT | CAWSPTRPSSQPQHF
TRBJ2-1 | TRBV6-5 | . | . | TGTGCCAGCAGTTACTCGTACGGGATCCCCAATGAGCAGTTCTTC | CASSYSYGIPNEQFF
TRBJ1-1 | TRBV28 | once | . | TGTGCCAGCAGTCTAATCCAGGGCACTGAAGCTTTCTTT | CASSLIQGTEAFF
TRBJ2-2 | TRBV5-4 | . | TRBD2 | TGTGCCAGCAGCCTATTCGGGGAGGGCGGGGAGCTGTTTTTT | CASSLFGEGGELFF
TRBJ1-1 | TRBV7-3 | . | . | TGTGCCAGCAGCCCGGCGGGCGGTGGGACTGAAGCTTTCTTT | CASSPAGGGTEAFF
TRBJ2-3 | TRBV5-1 | . | . | TGCGCCAGCAGCTTCCTTAGCACAGATACGCAGTATTTT | CASSFLSTDTQYF
TRBJ1-1 | TRBV6-6 | . | TRBD1 | TGTGCCAGCATCATCCAGGGGGCCCGCGCTGAAGCTTTCTTT | CASIIQGARAEAFF
TRBJ2-1 | TRBV2 | . | TRBD1 | TGTGCCACCAGTTCAGGGGGCTGGTTCCAAGGGTACAATGAGCAGTTCTTC | CATSSGGWFQGYNEQFF
TRBJ2-3 | TRBV2 | . | . | TGTGCCAGCAGTGTCCGAAGGGGAAGCACAGATACGCAGTATTTT | CASSVRRGSTDTQYF
TRBJ1-4 | TRBV14 | many | . | TGTGCCAGCAGCAAAGGATCACACGGAGAAAAACTGTTTTTT | CASSKGSHGEKLFF
TRBJ1-2 | TRBV29-1 | once | TRBD1 | TGCAGCGTTGAAAAACTGGGACAGAACTATGGCTACACCTTC | CSVEKLGQNYGYTF
TRBJ1-1 | TRBV7-9 | few | TRBD1 | TGTGCCAGCAGCTACGGACAGGGGGCTGAAGCTTTCTTT | CASSYGQGAEAFF
TRBJ2-2 | TRBV6-6 | . | TRBD1 | TGTGCCAGCAGTTTCAAACCGGGACAGGGGGCCGGGGAGCTGTTTTTT | CASSFKPGQGAGELFF
TRBJ2-7 | TRBV6-1 | . | TRBD2 | TGTGCCAGCAGTGAAAGACGGGAGGGCGAGCAGTACTTC | CASSERREGEQYF
TRBJ1-2 | TRBV6-5 | once | TRBD1 | TGTGCCAGCAGTTACGGGACAGCAACGAGGAGCTATGGCTACACCTTC | CASSYGTATRSYGYTF
TRBJ1-2 | TRBV7-9 | . | TRBD1 | TGTGCCAGCAGCTTGGACAGGGGAGGCTACACCTTC | CASSLDRGGYTF
TRBJ1-2 | TRBV4-1 | . | . | TGCGCCAGCAGCCAAAAACCAGAAAGCTCCTATGGCTACACCTTC | CASSQKPESSYGYTF
TRBJ2-3 | TRBV6-6 | . | TRBD1 | TGTGCCAGCAGTTATTCAGGGGGCGATGGAAATACGCAGTATTTT | CASSYSGGDGNTQYF
TRBJ1-2 | TRBV9 | . | . | TGTGCCAGCAGCAAACAGGAAAATAACTATGGCTACACCTTC | CASSKQENNYGYTF
TRBJ1-5 | TRBV6-5 | . | . | TGTGCCAGCAGTTCGCAGGAAGGCCAGCCCCAGCATTTT | CASSSQEGQPQHF
TRBJ2-1 | TRBV9 | once | . | TGTGCCAGCAGCCCAGATGGATGGAATGAGCAGTTCTTC | CASSPDGWNEQFF
TRBJ2-7 | TRBV9 | . | TRBD2 | TGTGCCAGCAGCGCCCCGGCGGGAGGTGTTGCCAACGAGCAGTACTTC | CASSAPAGGVANEQYF
TRBJ1-6 | TRBV6-5 | . | . | TGTGCCAGCAGCCTAGTCATCAATTCACCCCTCCACTTT | CASSLVINSPLHF
TRBJ2-1 | TRBV27 | . | TRBD1 | TGTGCCAGCAGTACTCCCGGGACAGGGGTGGATGAGCAGTTCTTC | CASSTPGTGVDEQFF
TRBJ1-2 | TRBV2 | . | . | TGTGCCAGCAGTGACACCGGGGTCTATGGCTACACCTTC | CASSDTGVYGYTF
TRBJ2-5 | TRBV11-2 | . | TRBD1 | TGTGCCAGTTCCAGGGGGTTCGGAGAGACCCAGTACTTC | CASSRGFGETQYF
TRBJ1-4 | TRBV4-3 | . | . | TGCGCCAGCAGCCAAGATAGAGGGCAGGGATTAAATGAAAAACTGTTTTTT | CASSQDRGQGLNEKLFF
TRBJ2-5 | TRBV6-5 | . | TRBD2 | TGTGCCAGCAGTTACTCTAACGGGGGGAGGGAGACCCAGTACTTC | CASSYSNGGRETQYF
TRBJ1-3 | TRBV5-1 | . | . | TGCGCCAGCAGCTTGGAGGCCCAGGCTGGAAACACCATATATTTT | CASSLEAQAGNTIYF
TRBJ2-1 | TRBV11-3 | . | . | TGTGCCAGCAGTCCGAATCCCTCTTACAATGAGCAGTTCTTC | CASSPNPSYNEQFF
TRBJ2-7 | TRBV14 | . | . | TGTGCCAGCAGCCACCCCGGGGTCTACGAGCAGTACTTC | CASSHPGVYEQYF
TRBJ1-2 | TRBV5-1 | . | . | TGCGCCAGCAGCCTGACTGCCGAGAACTATGGCTACACCTTC | CASSLTAENYGYTF
TRBJ2-2 | TRBV7-2 | once | . | TGTGCCAGCAGCTATCCCCCTAACACCGGGGAGCTGTTTTTT | CASSYPPNTGELFF
TRBJ2-5 | TRBV7-7 | few | . | TGTGCTAGCAGCTTAGTGGTGTCCTTTGGGAGGGAGACCCAGTACTTC | CASSLVVSFGRETQYF
TRBJ2-2 | TRBV28 | . | TRBD1 | TGTGCCAGCAGAATTCGGACAGGGAGAAACACCGGGGAGCTGTTTTTT | CASRIRTGRNTGELFF
TRBJ1-1 | TRBV6-1 | . | . | TGTGCCAGCAGTGAAGTTCAGGGGTCCACTGAAGCTTTCTTT | CASSEVQGSTEAFF
TRBJ2-7 | TRBV27 | . | . | TGTGCCAGCAGTTTATCGAGGCAACACGAGCAGTACTTC | CASSLSRQHEQYF